Below, one T cell receptor beta chain is given with its context. The cohort comprised adults aged about 18 to 89 years residing in around 25 US areas. Clinical history as reported by participants underpinned cohort assignment. This sample was included in a study of blood T cell repertoires in COVID-19. Study at large: The United States, Italy and Spain were the sources of the acute and convalescent COVID-19 samples.

Methods used by the authors: Quantification of nucleated cells was approximated via reference gene primer amplification. Measured with immunoSEQ multiplex PCR; TCRdb has only the in-frame clones, and not every one. V and J calls plus clone size are reproduced from that table; the DNA served to infer D and trimming. Of about 180,000 clones listed, roughly 89% are singletons. V was pared by 1 base and J by 5 bases, with 6 bases of the junction left unmatched. CDR1 and CDR2 (germline): SGHDT, YYEEEE. The CDR3 spans 15 residues. The sequenced material came from PBMCs or T cells enriched from blood (not recorded which). The TCR was taken from a woman aged 40 to 50 with acute COVID-19. This rearrangement joins TRBV5-6 to TRBJ2-3; 8 bases are shared with TRBD2. The CDR3 DNA reads as TGTGCCAGCAGCTTGATAAGCGGGGGACAAGATACGCAGTATTTT. Amino acids: CASSLISGGQDTQYF.